Shown below are 20 T cell receptor beta chains from a single sample sequenced in a study of regulatory T cells in long-lasting Graves disease. Combining iRepertoire HTBI primers with Arm-PCR of CDR3 regions, the authors built TCR beta libraries. TCRdb processed the multiplex PCR reads anew with MiXCR; each CDR3 protein has one entry. The sample contains some 370,000 distinct CDR3 sequences, under 25% of which appear only once. Time point here: persistent/refractory GD, antithyroid drugs over 5 years with positive TRAb. Following extraction of RNA from PBMCs, that RNA was used to make the TCR library. Sequencing was performed on peripheral blood mononuclear cells (PBMCs), taken when the disease was refractory, from a patient treated with antithyroid drugs. Receptors were obtained from a female donor with Graves disease.

In this sample, this clonotype turned up many times. The chain joins TRBV7-3 to TRBJ2-7; 12 nucleotides agree with TRBD2. The V gene end was trimmed by 2 bases and the J gene end by 5 bases; junction bases not matched to a gene: 4. CDR3 size: 15 residues. Germline CDR1 and CDR2: SGHTA and FQGTGA. CDR3 sequence: CASSLGLAGSDEQYF. In nucleotides, the CDR3 is TGTGCCAGCAGCTTAGGACTAGCGGGATCCGACGAGCAGTACTTC. The whole variable domain, remainder taken from reference TRBV7-3 and TRBJ2-7, is GAGVSQTPSNKVTEKGKYVELRCDPISGHTALYWYRQSLGQGPEFLIYFQGTGAADDSGLPNDRFFAVRPEGSVSTLKIQRTERGDSAVYLCASSLGLAGSDEQYFGPGTRLTVT.

V and J are TRBV29-1 and TRBJ1-2; D possibly corresponds to TRBD1 (5 bases). The length of the CDR3 is 13 residues. Germline loops: CDR1 SQVTM, CDR2 ANQGSEA. V lost 3 bases, J lost 3 bases, and 11 bases lay in between. CDR3 amino acids: CSVEAGNYYGYTF. CDR3 bases: TGCAGCGTTGAGGCAGGGAACTACTATGGCTACACCTTC. The whole variable domain, remainder taken from reference TRBV29-1 and TRBJ1-2, is SAVISQKPSRDICQRGTSLTIQCQVDSQVTMMFWYRQQPGQSLTLIATANQGSEATYESGFVIDKFPISRPNLTFSTLTVSNMSPEDSSIYLCSVEAGNYYGYTFGSGTRLTVV.

Notes on this clonotype: Possible read error: a much larger clone is one base away. The chain links TRBV15 to TRBJ1-4; unclear D gene. The CDR3 consists of 19 residues. Per germline, CDR1 LNHNV and CDR2 YYDKDF (reference sequence). DNA for the CDR3: TGTGCCACCAGCGGAGATTTGGCAGTGGCAATCGCAACTAATGAAAAACTGTTTTTT. This sequence encodes CATSGDLAVAIATNEKLFF.

The chain couples TRBV3-1 to TRBJ1-6; D is possibly TRBD1 (6 bases). The ends were cut back, 3 bases at V and 7 bases at J, with 13 bases in the middle. The CDR3 sequence is 15 residues long. Germline CDR1 reads LGHDT; CDR2 reads YNNKEL (reference sequence). The chain's CDR3 is CASSHQQGINSPLHF. The CDR3 region has the DNA TGTGCCAGCAGCCACCAACAGGGCATCAATTCACCCCTCCACTTT.

This clonotype was picked up many times. The chain combines TRBV2 with TRBJ2-5; tentative D call: TRBD2 (6 bases). V shed 3 bases and J shed 1 base, with 9 bases lying between them. The germline gives CDR1 SNHLY, CDR2 FYNNEI. The CDR3 is made up of 14 amino acids. CDR3 coding DNA: TGTGCCAGCAGTGACGGGGGATTCCAAGAGACCCAGTACTTC. Encoded protein: CASSDGGFQETQYF.

In its sample, this clonotype was seen many times. The V call is TRBV12-5, the J call TRBJ1-5; 9 bases map to TRBD1. V trimming: 4 bases; J trimming: 6 bases; junction bases outside the gene matches: 4. This CDR3 is 14 amino acids long. Germline V CDR1 and CDR2: LGHNT, FRNRAP. This CDR3 is CASGSGQGSQPQHF. CDR3 sequence (DNA): TGTGCTAGTGGTTCGGGACAGGGAAGTCAGCCCCAGCATTTT. Full variable domain (rest looked up from reference TRBV12-5 and TRBJ1-5): DARVTQTPRHKVTEMGQEVTMRCQPILGHNTVFWYRQTMMQGLELLAYFRNRAPLDDSGMPKDRFSAEMPDATLATLKIQPSEPRDSAVYFCASGSGQGSQPQHFGDGTRLSIL.

This clonotype was seen a handful of times. This rearrangement joins TRBV20-1 to TRBJ2-5, with TRBD1 as a possible D gene (6 bases). Germline CDR1 reads DFQATT; CDR2 reads SNEGSKA (reference sequence). Trimming left V 0 bases short and J 5 bases short, with 16 bases between. This CDR3 spans 15 amino acids. The CDR3 sequence: CSARDDRTLGETQYF. Here the CDR3 DNA reads TGCAGTGCTAGAGACGACAGGACTTTAGGCGAGACCCAGTACTTC.

This clonotype occurred many times. The genes are TRBV13 and TRBJ2-5; 7 bases match TRBD1. CDR3 length: 15 amino acids. V lost 1 base to trimming and J lost 2 bases; unmatched junction nucleotides: 4. Germline CDR1 is PRHDT and CDR2 is FYEKMQ (reference sequence). CDR3 in amino acids: CASSLDRGQQETQYF. As DNA, the CDR3 is TGTGCCAGCAGCTTAGACAGGGGCCAACAAGAGACCCAGTACTTC. The variable domain in full, with the rest retrieved from reference TRBV13 and TRBJ2-5, is AAGVIQSPRHLIKEKRETATLKCYPIPRHDTVYWYQQGPGQDPQFLISFYEKMQSDKGSIPDRFSAQQFSDYHSELNMSSLELGDSALYFCASSLDRGQQETQYFGPGTRLLVL.

This clonotype turned up a few times. J is TRBJ2-7 and V is TRBV29-1, with no clear D. V was clipped by 6 bases and J by 9 bases, with 15 bases between them. Germline V gene lookup returns CDR1 SQVTM and CDR2 ANQGSEA. The CDR3 loop spans 11 amino acids. The CDR3 region has the DNA TGCAGCGTCGACAAACTGTTAGTGCAGTACTTC. It specifies CSVDKLLVQYF.

Of note for this clonotype: It may be a read error: a sequence one base away is much more abundant. The V and J genes are TRBV27 and TRBJ1-1; 9 bases are a match to TRBD1. Germline CDR1 and CDR2: MNHEY and SMNVEV (reference sequence). With 5 bases clipped from V and 11 bases from J, the junction kept 12 bases outside the gene matches. CDR3 size: 14 residues. The CDR3 DNA reads TGTGCCAGCAGTCCGGGGACAGGGAAAGTTGAGGCTTTCTTT. Amino acid sequence: CASSPGTGKVEAFF.

This clonotype was counted ten times or more. The chain joins TRBV30 to TRBJ2-7, with D perhaps TRBD1 (6 bases). V gave up 5 bases and J gave up 2 bases, with 7 bases separating them. The germline V gene has CDR1 GTSNPN and CDR2 SVGIG (reference sequence). The CDR3 spans 11 residues. DNA of the CDR3: TGTGCCTGGGGGACACCCTACGAGCAGTACTTC. Translated, it gives CAWGTPYEQYF.

This clonotype occurred many times. The chain joins TRBV2 to TRBJ2-5; D is unresolved. The V and J ends lost 6 bases and 0 bases respectively, with 11 bases between them. This CDR3 has 14 amino acids. The germline gives CDR1 SNHLY, CDR2 FYNNEI. CDR3 DNA sequence: TGTGCCAGCAGCGCCGCCCGGTACCAAGAGACCCAGTACTTC. Protein product: CASSAARYQETQYF. Complete variable domain (other parts from reference TRBV2 and TRBJ2-5): EPEVTQTPSHQVTQMGQEVILRCVPISNHLYFYWYRQILGQKVEFLVSFYNNEISEKSEIFDDQFSVERPDGSNFTLKIRSTKLEDSAMYFCASSAARYQETQYFGPGTRLLVL.

A few counts support this clonotype. The V call is TRBV12-3 or TRBV12-4, the J call TRBJ1-1; possible D gene TRBD1, 5 bases. This CDR3 is built from 13 residues. The ends were cut back, 2 bases at V and 4 bases at J, with 8 bases in the middle. CDR3 residues: CASSLIRATEAFF. CDR3 sequence (DNA): TGTGCCAGCAGTTTAATCAGGGCCACTGAAGCTTTCTTT.

This chain uses TRBV20-1 with TRBJ1-1, with TRBD1 matching over 11 bases. The CDR3 is made up of 14 amino acids. From germline, CDR1 is DFQATT and CDR2 SNEGSKA (reference sequence). V was pared by 3 bases and J by 4 bases, with 4 bases of the junction left unmatched. CDR3 in DNA: TGCAGTGCTAGCTTAGGGACAGGGGGCACTGAAGCTTTCTTT. As protein: CSASLGTGGTEAFF.

This clonotype appeared a few times. The chain has TRBV30 and TRBJ2-7; 12 bases fit TRBD1. CDR1 GTSNPN and CDR2 SVGIG come from the germline V gene (reference sequence). V was clipped by 0 bases and J by 10 bases; unmatched bases: 1. This CDR3 has 12 residues. CDR3 DNA sequence: TGTGCCTGGAGTGTGGGACAGGGGGCCCAGTACTTC. This gives the protein CAWSVGQGAQYF.

This clonotype was counted many times. J is TRBJ2-5 and V is TRBV11-2, with 11 bases that match TRBD2. V gave up 3 bases and J gave up 5 bases; unmatched junction bases: 5. This CDR3 region has 15 residues. Germline V gene lookup returns CDR1 SGHAT and CDR2 FQNNGV. The DNA of the CDR3 is TGTGCCAGCAGCTTTAGCGGGAGGGCCTCGGAGACCCAGTACTTC. Translated: CASSFSGRASETQYF. Full variable domain (rest looked up from reference TRBV11-2 and TRBJ2-5): EAGVAQSPRYKIIEKRQSVAFWCNPISGHATLYWYQQILGQGPKLLIQFQNNGVVDDSQLPKDRFSAERLKGVDSTLKIQPAKLEDSAVYLCASSFSGRASETQYFGPGTRLLVL.

The chain joins TRBV13 to TRBJ1-1, with a tentative D call TRBD1 (5 bases). CDR3 length: 14 residues. Germline lookup yields CDR1 PRHDT and CDR2 FYEKMQ (reference sequence). The V end lost 2 bases, the J end lost 2 bases, and 9 bases lay between the germline ends. CDR3 residues: CASSLPGPNTEAFF. The DNA of the CDR3 is TGTGCCAGCAGCTTACCGGGACCCAACACTGAAGCTTTCTTT.

The sample holds many counts of this clonotype. V and J are TRBV7-3 and TRBJ2-6; D call uncertain. V was clipped by 3 bases and J by 4 bases, with 10 bases between them. Per germline, CDR1 SGHTA and CDR2 FQGTGA. The CDR3 is 15 residues long. Here the CDR3 DNA reads TGTGCCAGCAGCTTCGCGTCGCCGGGGGCCAACGTCCTGACTTTC. Translated, it gives CASSFASPGANVLTF.

The table lists this clonotype with many counts. This chain connects TRBV12-3 or TRBV12-4 to TRBJ1-5; 7 nucleotides line up with TRBD1. The CDR3 is made up of 16 amino acids. J gave up 4 bases and V 1 base, and 7 bases lay outside the gene matches. The CDR3 region is CASSLEGAVGNQPQHF. The CDR3 bases are TGTGCCAGCAGTTTAGAGGGGGCAGTGGGAAATCAGCCCCAGCATTTT.

This clonotype occurred many times. V is TRBV6-1 and J is TRBJ1-2, with D hard to call. The CDR3 spans 12 residues. The germline gives CDR1 MNHNS, CDR2 SASEGT. Trimming removed 8 bases from V and 3 bases from J, with 10 bases in between. CDR3 sequence: CASGMRDYGYTF. The CDR3 DNA reads TGTGCCAGCGGAATGAGGGACTATGGCTACACCTTC.